One T cell receptor (beta chain) is described in this entry. Its antigen is currently unknown. The data derive from a study of vaccination and CD4 T cells after COVID-19. Study at large: All convalescent patients were nasal swab PCR positive for SARS-CoV-2; eight or nine had mild and one severe disease. Samples after vaccination came a median approximately 70 days past dose two, ranging 14 to 241.

Treatment defined: roughly ten-day PBMC culture with coronavirus spike peptide pools or control peptides (ViraFEST assay). Once obtained from cultured CD4+ T cells, the DNA was sequenced using the Oncomine TCR Beta short-read assay. TCRdb passed the PCR reads through MiXCR, listing each CDR3 protein once. The sample comprises 1,500 to 2,000 distinct CDR3 sequences, about half of which are singletons, and over 75% rests with the top ten. Per the germline V gene, CDR1 is MDHEN and CDR2 is SYDVKM. CDR3 length: 17 residues. Trimming removed 0 bases from V and 4 bases from J; junction bases left unmatched: 11.

V gene TRBV28 combines with J gene TRBJ1-1, with 7 nucleotides matching TRBD1. The sequencing used CD4+ T cells from blood, cultured in vitro, collected after SARS-CoV-2 vaccination. This sequence originates from a human donor who had recovered from COVID-19. In DNA, the CDR3 is TGTGCCAGCAGTTTATGGGGGGAGGGGGCAGGTGGCACTGAAGCTTTCTTT. This translates into CASSLWGEGAGGTEAFF.